The entry below describes one T cell receptor (beta chain). The target antigen is unknown. These data are taken from a study of Graves' ophthalmopathy and Graves' hyperthyroidism. Background on the study: Researchers obtained peripheral blood at initial diagnosis, before any treatment had begun.

Amplification of TCR beta CDR3 regions used RNA transcripts. First-round RT-PCR employed HTBI primers, with a second-round multiplex PCR after it. TCRdb reprocessed the multiplex PCR reads with MiXCR, giving one entry per CDR3 protein. The sample holds approximately 700,000 distinct CDR3 sequences, around 40% seen once. PBMCs were isolated from a roughly 9.3 ml sample of fresh peripheral blood. Study-level findings and limits: Blood samples also showed most expanded thyroid clonotypes exceeding 0.001 frequency.

The receptor's source is an adult man with Graves' ophthalmopathy. Sequenced material: peripheral blood.

The CDR3 region is CSGYNQRNTEAFF. The CDR3 DNA sequence: TGCAGCGGGTATAACCAAAGGAACACTGAAGCTTTCTTT. The chain recombines TRBV29-1 with TRBJ1-1; D ambiguous. Trimming removed 7 bases from V and 1 base from J, with 13 bases in between. Germline V lookup: CDR1 SQVTM, CDR2 ANQGSEA. The CDR3 is 13 residues long.